This T cell receptor (beta chain) was recovered during a study of beta chain features in type 1 diabetes. Findings and limits, study-wide: Whatever favoring of shorter templates PCR might show would apply equally to patients and controls. Lower insertion and higher deletion counts appeared at VDJ junctions in type 1 diabetes patients.

Remarks on this clone: The antigen is unknown.

CD45RO/CCR7/CD25/CD127/CD95/CD27 sorting isolated CD4+ naive, central memory, regulatory and stem cell-like memory cells. TCRB transcripts that were expressed got sequenced, as all of the isolated RNA had been reverse transcribed. The method was immunoSEQ multiplex PCR; TCRdb's version includes in-frame clones alone and lacks a portion of them. Of some 900,000 clones listed, 15% to 20% are singletons. The CDR3 extends over 14 amino acids. Trimming cost V 3 bases and J 6 bases, with 15 bases left between them. Per the germline V gene, CDR1 is ENHRY and CDR2 is SYGVKD. The TCR comes from a young woman in good health. Sequenced input: naive CD4+ T cells from blood. The chain joins TRBV10-3 to TRBJ2-7; tentatively, D is TRBD1 (5 bases). The CDR3 DNA is TGTGCCATCAGTGAAAGGGGTAGCTCGGGCGAGCAGTACTTC. Its protein is CAISERGSSGEQYF.